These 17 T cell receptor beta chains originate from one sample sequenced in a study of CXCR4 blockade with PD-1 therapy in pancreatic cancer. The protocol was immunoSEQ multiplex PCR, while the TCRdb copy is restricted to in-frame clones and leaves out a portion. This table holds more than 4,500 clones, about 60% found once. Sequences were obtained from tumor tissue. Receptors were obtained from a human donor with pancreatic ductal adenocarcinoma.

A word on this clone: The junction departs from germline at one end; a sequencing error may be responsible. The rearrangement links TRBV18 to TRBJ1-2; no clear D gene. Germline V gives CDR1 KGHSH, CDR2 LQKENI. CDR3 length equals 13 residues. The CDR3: CASSREGADGYTF. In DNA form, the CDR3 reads TGTGCCAGCTCACGAGAGGGCGCGGATGGTTACACCTTC.

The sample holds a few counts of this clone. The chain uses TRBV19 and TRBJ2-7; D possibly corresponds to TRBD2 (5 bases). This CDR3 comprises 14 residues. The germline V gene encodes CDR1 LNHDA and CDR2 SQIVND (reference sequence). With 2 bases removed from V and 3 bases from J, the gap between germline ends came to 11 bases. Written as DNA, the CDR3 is TGTGCCAGTAGTATAAAAGCGGAACTCTACGAGCAGTACTTC. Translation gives CASSIKAELYEQYF.

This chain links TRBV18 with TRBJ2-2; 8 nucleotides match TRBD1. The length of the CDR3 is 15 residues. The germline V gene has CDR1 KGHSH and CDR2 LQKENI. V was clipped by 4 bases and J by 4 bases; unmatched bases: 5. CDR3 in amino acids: CASSLRQGSTGELFF. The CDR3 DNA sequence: TGTGCCAGCTCACTACGACAGGGGAGCACCGGGGAGCTGTTTTTT.

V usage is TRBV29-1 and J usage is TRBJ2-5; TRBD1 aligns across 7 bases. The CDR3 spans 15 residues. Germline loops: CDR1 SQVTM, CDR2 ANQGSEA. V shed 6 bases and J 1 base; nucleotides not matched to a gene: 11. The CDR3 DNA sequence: TGCAGCGTCCAGTTTGAGGACAGGAGCCAAGAGACCCAGTACTTC. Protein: CSVQFEDRSQETQYF.

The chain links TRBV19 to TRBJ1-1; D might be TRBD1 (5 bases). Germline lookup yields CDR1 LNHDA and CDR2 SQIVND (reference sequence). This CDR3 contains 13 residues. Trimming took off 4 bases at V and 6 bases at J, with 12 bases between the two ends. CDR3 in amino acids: CASSRDSEAEAFF. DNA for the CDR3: TGTGCCAGTAGTAGAGACAGCGAGGCTGAAGCTTTCTTT. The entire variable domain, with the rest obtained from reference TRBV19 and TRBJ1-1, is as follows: DGGITQSPKYLFRKEGQNVTLSCEQNLNHDAMYWYRQDPGQGLRLIYYSQIVNDFQKGDIAEGYSVSREKKESFPLTVTSAQKNPTAFYLCASSRDSEAEAFFGQGTRLTVV.

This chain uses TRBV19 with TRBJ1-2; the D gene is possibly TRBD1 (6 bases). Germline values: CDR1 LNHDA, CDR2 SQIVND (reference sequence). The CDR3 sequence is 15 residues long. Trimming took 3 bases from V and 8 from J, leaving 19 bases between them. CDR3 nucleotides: TGTGCCAGTAGTATCTCCCGGGGGCGGGTCGACGGCTACACCTTC. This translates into CASSISRGRVDGYTF.

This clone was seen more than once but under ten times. The CDR3 protein is CAWSYGASEAYEQYF. CDR3 sequence (DNA): TGTGCCTGGAGTTATGGAGCTAGCGAGGCCTACGAGCAGTACTTC. The chain joins TRBV30 to TRBJ2-7; maybe TRBD2 (6 bases). The germline V gene has CDR1 GTSNPN and CDR2 SVGIG (reference sequence). The CDR3 is made up of 15 amino acids. Trimming stripped 2 bases from V and 2 bases from J, with 16 bases between.

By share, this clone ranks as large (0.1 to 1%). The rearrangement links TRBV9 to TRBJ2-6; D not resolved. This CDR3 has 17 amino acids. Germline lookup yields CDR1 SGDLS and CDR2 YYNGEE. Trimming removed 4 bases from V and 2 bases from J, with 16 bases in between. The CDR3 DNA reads TGTGCCAGCAGCCCACGAGACGTTTCTACTGGGGCCAACGTCCTGACTTTC. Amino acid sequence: CASSPRDVSTGANVLTF.

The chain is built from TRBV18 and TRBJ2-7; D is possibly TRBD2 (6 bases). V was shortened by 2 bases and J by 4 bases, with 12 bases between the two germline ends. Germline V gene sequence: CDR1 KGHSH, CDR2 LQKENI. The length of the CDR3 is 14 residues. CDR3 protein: CASSPGAGRYEQYF. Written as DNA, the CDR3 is TGTGCCAGCTCACCAGGGGCGGGAAGGTACGAGCAGTACTTC. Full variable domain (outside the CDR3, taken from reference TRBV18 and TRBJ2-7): NAGVMQNPRHLVRRRGQEARLRCSPMKGHSHVYWYRQLPEEGLKFMVYLQKENIIDESGMPKERFSAEFPKEGPSILRIQQVVRGDSAAYFCASSPGAGRYEQYFGPGTRLTVT.

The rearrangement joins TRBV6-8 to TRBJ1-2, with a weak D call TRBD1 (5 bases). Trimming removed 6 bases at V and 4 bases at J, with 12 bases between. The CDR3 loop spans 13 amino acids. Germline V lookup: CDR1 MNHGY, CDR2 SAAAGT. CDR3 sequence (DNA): TGTGCCAGCAGCATCGACAGCCTCTATGGCTACACCTTC. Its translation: CASSIDSLYGYTF.

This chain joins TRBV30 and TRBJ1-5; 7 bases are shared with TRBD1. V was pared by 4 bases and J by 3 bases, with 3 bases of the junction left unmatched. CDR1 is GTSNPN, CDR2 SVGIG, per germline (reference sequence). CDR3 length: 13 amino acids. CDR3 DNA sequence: TGTGCCTGGAATACAGGGGACAATCAGCCCCAGCATTTT. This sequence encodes CAWNTGDNQPQHF.

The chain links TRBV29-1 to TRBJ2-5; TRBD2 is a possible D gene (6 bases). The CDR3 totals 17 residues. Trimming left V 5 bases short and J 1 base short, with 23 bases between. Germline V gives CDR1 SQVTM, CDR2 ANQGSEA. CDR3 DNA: TGCAGCGTTCGGGTCCTAGCGACCCACCGCGGCCAAGAGACCCAGTACTTC. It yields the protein CSVRVLATHRGQETQYF.

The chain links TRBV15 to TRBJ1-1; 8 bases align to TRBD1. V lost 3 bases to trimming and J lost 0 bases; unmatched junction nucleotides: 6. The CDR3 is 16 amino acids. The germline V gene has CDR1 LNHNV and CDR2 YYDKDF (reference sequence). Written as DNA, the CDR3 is TGTGCCACCAGCAGTCCGACAGGGGCGGTGAACACTGAAGCTTTCTTT. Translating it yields CATSSPTGAVNTEAFF.

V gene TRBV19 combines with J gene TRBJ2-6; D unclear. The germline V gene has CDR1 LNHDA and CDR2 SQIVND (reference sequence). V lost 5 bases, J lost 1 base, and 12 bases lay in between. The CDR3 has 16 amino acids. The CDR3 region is CASSPRGMSGANVLTF. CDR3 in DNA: TGTGCCAGTAGTCCCCGTGGGATGTCTGGGGCCAACGTCCTGACTTTC.

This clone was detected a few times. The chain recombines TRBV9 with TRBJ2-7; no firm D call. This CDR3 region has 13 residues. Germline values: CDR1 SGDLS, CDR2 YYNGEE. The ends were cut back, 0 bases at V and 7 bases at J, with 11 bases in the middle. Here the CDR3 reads CASSVDPQGEQYF. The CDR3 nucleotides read TGTGCCAGCAGCGTAGACCCACAAGGGGAGCAGTACTTC. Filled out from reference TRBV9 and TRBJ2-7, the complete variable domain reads DSGVTQTPKHLITATGQRVTLRCSPRSGDLSVYWYQQSLDQGLQFLIQYYNGEERAKGNILERFSAQQFPDLHSELNLSSLELGDSALYFCASSVDPQGEQYFGPGTRLTVT.

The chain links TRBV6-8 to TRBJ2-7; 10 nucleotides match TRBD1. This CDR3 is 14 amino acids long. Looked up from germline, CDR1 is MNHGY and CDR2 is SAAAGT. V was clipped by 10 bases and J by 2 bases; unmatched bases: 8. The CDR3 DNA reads TGTGCCATCAGAAAGACAGGGGGCACCTACGAGCAGTACTTC. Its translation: CAIRKTGGTYEQYF.

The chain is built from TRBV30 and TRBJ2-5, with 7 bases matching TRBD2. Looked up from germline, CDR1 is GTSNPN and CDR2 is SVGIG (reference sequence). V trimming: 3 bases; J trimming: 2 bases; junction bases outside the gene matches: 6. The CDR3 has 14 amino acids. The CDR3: CAWRGAGLQETQYF. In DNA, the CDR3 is TGTGCCTGGAGAGGAGCGGGGTTACAAGAGACCCAGTACTTC.